This TCR beta chain was identified during a study of shared clonotypes between healthy human individuals. Assay: immunoSEQ multiplex PCR; the TCRdb copy retains only in-frame clones and omits some. Of around 1.9 million clones detected, just over 90% appear once; the ten largest clones hold around 1.7%. As regards this clone: The antigen is unknown.

Germline CDR1 reads MNHNS; CDR2 reads SASEGT. V dropped 2 bases and J dropped 2; count of bases not matched to a gene: 3. The CDR3 is 14 amino acids. Terminally differentiated effector memory CD45RA+ cells were excluded from the naive CD8 cells, which were CD45RO-negative and positively selected for CCR7. The donor cohort consisted entirely of Caucasian adults residing in Nashville, Tennessee. Study-wide findings and caveats: Against clonotypes common to all four donors, non-shared ones had lower generation probabilities.

The sequenced sample was naive CD8+ T cells from PBMCs. This TCR came from a man between 18 and 35 years old in good health. Some clones in this sample may be carry-over from other donors' samples. The V gene is TRBV6-1, the J gene TRBJ2-7, with 7 nucleotides matching TRBD2. In DNA, the CDR3 is TGTGCCAGCAGTGAACTAGCGGCTACCTACGAGCAGTACTTC. Amino acids: CASSELAATYEQYF.